This T cell receptor beta chain was sequenced in a study of blood T cell repertoires in COVID-19. Whole-study context: T cells, B-cell-depleted T cells, or PBMCs supplied cDNA or gDNA.

The CDR3 length is 13 residues. After removal of 3 bases from V and 2 bases from J, the junction contained 1 base not matched to a gene. Method: immunoSEQ multiplex PCR; TCRdb's copy keeps in-frame clones and lacks some. The top ten hold about 1.6% of the sample, which has fewer than 300,000 clones, about 81% seen once. Seattle enrolled patients during active infection and tracked them longitudinally. The source of this sequence is a human donor with COVID-19, enrolled during active disease. The donor label of this sample is uncertain. The V gene is TRBV12-3 or TRBV12-4, the J gene TRBJ2-7; 7 nucleotides align to TRBD1. The sample consisted of peripheral blood. The CDR3 spells CASSFGQAYEQYF. CDR3 DNA sequence: TGTGCCAGCAGTTTTGGACAGGCCTACGAGCAGTACTTC.